The sequence of this T cell receptor (beta chain) was determined in a study of CD8 T cells in Susac syndrome. Whole-study context: Sequenced Susac syndrome patients included over five with active disease and under ten who were in remission.

The RNA, roughly 0.5 to 1 ug, was put through reverse transcription using random hexamers. TCRdb re-called the immunoSEQ multiplex PCR reads with MiXCR, one entry per CDR3 protein. This sample has 160,000 or so distinct CDR3 sequences, with roughly 95% found just once. This CDR3 has 14 amino acids. V lost 4 bases and J lost 10; bases outside the gene matches: 7. Germline CDR1 and CDR2: KGHSH and LQKENI. Sequencing of TCR beta, carried out with a high-throughput approach, was applied to CD8+ and CD4+ T cells from the blood. This chain joins TRBV18 and TRBJ1-6; TRBD1 agrees at 7 bases. The sequenced sample was CD4+ T cells from PBMCs. The sequence derives from a human donor with Susac syndrome. The CDR3 DNA reads TGTGCCAGCTCACAGGCAGGGGGTACGTCACCCCTCCACTTT. Protein: CASSQAGGTSPLHF.